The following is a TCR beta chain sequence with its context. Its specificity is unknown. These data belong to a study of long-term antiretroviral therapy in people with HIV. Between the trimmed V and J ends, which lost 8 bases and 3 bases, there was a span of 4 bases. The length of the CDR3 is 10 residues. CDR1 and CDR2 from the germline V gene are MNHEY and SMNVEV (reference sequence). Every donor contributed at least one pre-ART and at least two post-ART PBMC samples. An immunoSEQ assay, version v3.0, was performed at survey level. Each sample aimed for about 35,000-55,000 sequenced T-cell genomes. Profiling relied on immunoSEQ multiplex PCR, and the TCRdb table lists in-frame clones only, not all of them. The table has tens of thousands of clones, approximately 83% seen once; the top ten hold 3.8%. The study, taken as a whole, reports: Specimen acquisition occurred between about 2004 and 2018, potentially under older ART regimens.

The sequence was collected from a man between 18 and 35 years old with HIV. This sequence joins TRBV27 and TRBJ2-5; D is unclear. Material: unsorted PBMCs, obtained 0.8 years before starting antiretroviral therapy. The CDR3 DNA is TGTGCCAGCGGAAAAGAGACCCAGTACTTC. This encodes CASGKETQYF.